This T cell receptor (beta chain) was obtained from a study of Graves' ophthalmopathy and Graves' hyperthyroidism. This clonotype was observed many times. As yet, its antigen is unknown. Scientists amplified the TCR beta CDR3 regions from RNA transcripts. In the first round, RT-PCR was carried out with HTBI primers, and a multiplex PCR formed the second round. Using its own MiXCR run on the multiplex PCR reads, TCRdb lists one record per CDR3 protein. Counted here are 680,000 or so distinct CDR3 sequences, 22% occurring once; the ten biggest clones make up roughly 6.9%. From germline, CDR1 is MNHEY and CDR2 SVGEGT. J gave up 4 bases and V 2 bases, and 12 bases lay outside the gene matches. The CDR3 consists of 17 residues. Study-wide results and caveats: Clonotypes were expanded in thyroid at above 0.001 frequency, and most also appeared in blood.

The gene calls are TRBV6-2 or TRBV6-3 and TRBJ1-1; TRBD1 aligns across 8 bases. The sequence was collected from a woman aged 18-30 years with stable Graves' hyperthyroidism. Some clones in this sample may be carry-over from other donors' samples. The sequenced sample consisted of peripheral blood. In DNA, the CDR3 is TGTGCCAGCAGTTACCCCGGACAGGGATTAGGGGGCACTGAAGCTTTCTTT. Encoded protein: CASSYPGQGLGGTEAFF.